This entry features one T cell receptor beta chain sequence. Its antigen is not yet known. The sample holds no much larger clone one base away, and base qualities are not on file. Reading from cysteine to phenylalanine, the CDR3 counts 15 amino acids. This entry keeps only the CDR3 DNA: 45 bases, framed from base 1. The germline V end is reduced by 4 bases and the J end by 4 bases; junction bases left unmatched: 5. Per the germline V gene, KGHDR is the CDR1 and SFDVKD is the CDR2. The data were taken from a study of blood T cell repertoires in COVID-19 (dated by TCRdb to the early 2020s). About the full investigation: Samples from collaborators originated in the United States, Italy and Spain and spanned both the acute and convalescent phases of COVID-19. The dataset comprised deeply sampled blood TCRbeta repertoires from subjects exposed to, actively infected with, or recovered from COVID-19. The repertoires were released in a freely available public database meant as a resource for research on the immune response to SARS-CoV-2. HLA class I and class II types, where available, came from metadata supplied by the sample provider rather than from assay-based typing. The material from the prospective study consisted of cDNA or gDNA derived from T cells, B-cell-depleted T cells, or PBMCs. Nearly every sample came with metadata listing a de-identified subject ID, COVID-19 status, age in years and sex. The samples were drawn from two sources: the first 160 participants of the ongoing ImmuneRACE study, and 1,200 or so subjects contributed by 6 global collaborators.

One collaborating source in Seattle enrolled patients during active infection and followed them longitudinally through the course of disease. Collaborating institutions collected whole blood in K2EDTA tubes following their own protocols. For TCRbeta analysis, collaborator samples were shipped as frozen whole blood, as isolated PBMCs, or as DNA extracted from either sample type. The full study reports these points: The amount of clinical and demographic metadata varied by source and participant and was provided uncurated.

TCRbeta CDR3 regions were amplified from genomic DNA by means of the immunoSEQ Assay, a bias-controlled multiplex PCR. Per the authors' processing: Nucleated cell counts per sample were estimated from amplification of reference gene primers within the assay. To quantify the absolute abundance of each unique TCRbeta CDR3 rearrangement, sequence reads were collapsed and filtered. For each sample, productive Simpson clonality was calculated by taking the square root of Simpson's diversity index across productive rearrangements. TCRdb provides this immuneACCESS table in a form limited to in-frame rearrangements. Some clones are lacking; in checked studies, under half of them reflect an unresolved V gene, and why the rest are absent is not known. The V and J calls and clone size are taken from that table; D and trimming were inferred from the DNA. The sample table records about 56,000 clones; 75% to 90% of these occur just once. The top ten clones comprise 43% of the sample.

The sequencing sample was made of peripheral blood. The sequence derives from a woman aged 60-70 years with COVID-19, enrolled during active disease. The chain was built from TRBV24-1 and TRBJ1-3, with 8 bases aligning to TRBD1. The DNA reads TGTGCCACCAGTGACCCCGGACAGGGCGGAAACACCATATATTTT. Translated, this gives CATSDPGQGGNTIYF.